This T cell receptor (beta chain) was profiled in a study of T cell repertoires in cytomegalovirus infection. Study background: As its CMV epitopes, the study selected recently identified HLA-C-restricted and well-studied HLA-B-restricted targets.

On this clonotype itself: Its antigen is as yet unknown.

The CDR3 length is 13 residues. With 1 base removed from V and 5 bases from J, the gap between germline ends came to 6 bases. In germline, CDR1 is SNHLY, CDR2 FYNNEI. One entry per CDR3 protein results from TCRdb running MiXCR on the reads. The sample includes roughly 920,000 distinct CDR3 sequences, 25% to 40% of them seen just once. Study results and caveats: The ex vivo response was dominated by HLA-C-restricted CMV-specific TCR beta clonotypes.

This TCR came from a human donor in good health (CMV status not recorded). Some clones in this sample may be carry-over from other donors' samples. This sequence joins TRBV2 and TRBJ2-1; D unresolved. The material sequenced was cultured CD8+ T cells from PBMCs, taken from culture after CMV antigen stimulation. CDR3 residues: CASSEGNHNEQFF. CDR3 DNA: TGTGCCAGCAGTGAAGGGAATCACAATGAGCAGTTCTTC. Looking up the rest from reference TRBV2 and TRBJ2-1 gives the full variable domain: EPEVTQTPSHQVTQMGQEVILRCVPISNHLYFYWYRQILGQKVEFLVSFYNNEISEKSEIFDDQFSVERPDGSNFTLKIRSTKLEDSAMYFCASSEGNHNEQFFGPGTRLTVL.